A selection of T cell receptor beta chains follows, all from one sample in a study of sequential checkpoint blockade in melanoma. The repertoire was sequenced with immunoSEQ multiplex PCR; TCRdb's copy has only in-frame clones and lacks some. The data hold tens of thousands of clones, with roughly 90% observed a single time. This specimen was CD8+ T cells sorted from blood (inferred from file names), taken from a patient given nivolumab and ipilimumab in sequence. The receptors derive from a human donor with melanoma. Both conserved end residues are part of each CDR3. The D gene is left open where the match is weak. A row's size may be missing; if present it is once, few, many or a size class.

D	V	J	size	CDR3	DNA
.	TRBV11-2	TRBJ2-7	.	CASSPASHEQYF	TGTGCCAGCAGCCCAGCGAGCCACGAGCAGTACTTC
.	TRBV6-1	TRBJ2-5	.	CATLLQPAGETQYF	TGTGCCACCCTCCTCCAACCCGCCGGGGAGACCCAGTACTTC
TRBD2	TRBV9	TRBJ2-1	once	CASSSTATSVVINEQFF	TGTGCCAGCAGCTCCACGGCAACTAGCGTTGTAATCAATGAGCAGTTCTTC
.	TRBV7-9	TRBJ1-4	.	CASSSLLTQGVFF	TGTGCCAGCAGCTCCCTATTAACACAGGGAGTGTTTTTT
.	TRBV4-3	TRBJ2-7	.	CASSQGAPSYEQYF	TGCGCCAGCAGCCAAGGCGCACCCTCCTACGAGCAGTACTTC
.	TRBV28	TRBJ2-2	.	CASSSTGGTGELFF	TGTGCCAGCAGTTCGACGGGTGGCACCGGGGAGCTGTTTTTT
.	TRBV7-8	TRBJ1-1	.	CASSLFRGLNTEAFF	TGTGCCAGCAGCTTATTCCGGGGTCTGAACACTGAAGCTTTCTTT
.	TRBV7-9	TRBJ2-7	.	CASSLGQGSRYEQYF	TGTGCCAGCAGCTTAGGCCAGGGTTCTCGGTACGAGCAGTACTTC
TRBD1	TRBV5-5	TRBJ2-7	.	CASSLGQGAIDEQYF	TGTGCCAGCAGCTTGGGACAGGGGGCCATAGACGAGCAGTACTTC
TRBD1	TRBV7-6	TRBJ1-2	.	CASSATGGLYGYTF	TGTGCCAGCAGCGCGACAGGGGGCTTGTATGGCTACACCTTC
TRBD2	TRBV7-8	TRBJ2-2	.	CASSLVRRAGGGTGELFF	TGTGCCAGCAGCTTAGTTCGCCGAGCGGGGGGAGGTACCGGGGAGCTGTTTTTT
.	TRBV5-1	TRBJ2-2	.	CASSLGLAGNTGELFF	TGCGCCAGCAGCTTGGGTCTGGCAGGGAACACCGGGGAGCTGTTTTTT
.	TRBV7-2	TRBJ2-6	.	CASSSRLYSGANVLTF	TGTGCCAGCAGCTCACGACTTTATTCTGGGGCCAACGTCCTGACTTTC
.	TRBV29-1	TRBJ1-1	.	CSGWGGAPLGEAFF	TGCAGCGGTTGGGGGGGTGCCCCGTTGGGTGAAGCTTTCTTT
.	TRBV6-6	TRBJ1-1	.	CASSYVQGANTEAFF	TGTGCCAGCAGTTACGTACAGGGCGCGAACACTGAAGCTTTCTTT
TRBD2	TRBV11-2	TRBJ2-3	.	CASSWITSGGTDTQYF	TGTGCCAGCAGCTGGATTACTAGCGGCGGCACAGATACGCAGTATTTT
.	TRBV28	TRBJ2-2	once	CASSIGQLGTGELFF	TGTGCCAGCAGCATTGGACAGTTAGGGACCGGGGAGCTGTTTTTT
.	TRBV4-2	TRBJ1-1	.	CASSHPLNTEAFF	TGTGCCAGCAGCCATCCGTTGAACACTGAAGCTTTCTTT
TRBD2	TRBV6-5	TRBJ2-7	.	CASSYTVAGDEQYF	TGTGCCAGCAGTTACACGGTAGCGGGGGACGAGCAGTACTTC
.	TRBV7-2	TRBJ2-2	.	CASNQGGSTGELFF	TGTGCCAGCAATCAGGGAGGCAGCACCGGGGAGCTGTTTTTT
.	TRBV6-1	TRBJ2-7	.	CASSAYEQYF	TGTGCCAGCAGCGCCTACGAGCAGTACTTC
TRBD2	TRBV5-8	TRBJ2-6	.	CASSPGTNPGANVLTF	TGTGCCAGCAGCCCCGGGACTAATCCTGGGGCCAACGTCCTGACTTTC
TRBD2	TRBV29-1	TRBJ2-2	.	CSVELAGTGELFF	TGCAGCGTTGAACTAGCGGGAACCGGGGAGCTGTTTTTT
.	TRBV5-1	TRBJ2-7	.	CASSLTHHRQDSYEQYF	TGCGCCAGCAGCTTGACCCACCACCGACAGGATTCCTACGAGCAGTACTTC
.	TRBV6-6	TRBJ2-7	.	CASSYSGPRGTYEQYF	TGTGCCAGCAGTTACTCCGGGCCTCGGGGGACCTACGAGCAGTACTTC
.	TRBV30	TRBJ2-2	.	CAWSTLAEWYTGELFF	TGTGCCTGGAGTACCTTAGCGGAGTGGTACACCGGGGAGCTGTTTTTT
.	TRBV14	TRBJ2-7	.	CASSQDGLFSYEQYF	TGTGCCAGCAGCCAAGACGGTCTTTTCTCCTACGAGCAGTACTTC